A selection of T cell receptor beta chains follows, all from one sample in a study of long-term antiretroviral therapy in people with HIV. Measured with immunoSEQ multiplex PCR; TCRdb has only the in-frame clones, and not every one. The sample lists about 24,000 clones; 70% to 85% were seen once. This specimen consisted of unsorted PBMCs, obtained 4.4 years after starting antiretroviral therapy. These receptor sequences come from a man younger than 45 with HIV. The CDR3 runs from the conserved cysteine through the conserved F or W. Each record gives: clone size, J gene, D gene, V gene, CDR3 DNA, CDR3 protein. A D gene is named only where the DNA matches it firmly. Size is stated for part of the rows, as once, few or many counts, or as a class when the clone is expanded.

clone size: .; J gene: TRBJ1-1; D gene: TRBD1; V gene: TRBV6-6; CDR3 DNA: TGTGCCAGCAGTTACTCCACAGGGGTGAGCACTGAAGCTTTCTTT; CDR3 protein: CASSYSTGVSTEAFF
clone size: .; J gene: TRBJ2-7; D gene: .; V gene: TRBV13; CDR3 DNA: TGTGCCAGCAGCCTCCGGGACGGCAGAGGCGAGCAGTACTTC; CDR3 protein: CASSLRDGRGEQYF
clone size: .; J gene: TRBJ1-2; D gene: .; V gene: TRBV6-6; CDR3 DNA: TGTGCCAGCAGTTATGTTGCTTATGGCTACACCTTC; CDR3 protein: CASSYVAYGYTF
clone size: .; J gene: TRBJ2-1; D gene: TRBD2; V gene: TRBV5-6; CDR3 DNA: TGTGCCAGCATCCCTTCTGGGCTAGCGGATCACAATGAGCAGTTCTTC; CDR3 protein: CASIPSGLADHNEQFF
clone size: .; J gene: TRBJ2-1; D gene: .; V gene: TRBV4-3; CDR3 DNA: TGCGCCAGCAGCCAAGACAGGGCTGGTGAGCAGTTCTTC; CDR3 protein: CASSQDRAGEQFF
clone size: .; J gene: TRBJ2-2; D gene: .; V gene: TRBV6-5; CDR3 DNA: TGTGCCAGCAGTTACTCCGCGTTACCCGGGGAGCTGTTTTTT; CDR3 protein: CASSYSALPGELFF
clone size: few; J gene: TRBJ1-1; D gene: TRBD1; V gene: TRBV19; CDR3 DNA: TGTGCCAGTAGTCCCCGGACAGGGGAGCCCACTGAAGCTTTCTTT; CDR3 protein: CASSPRTGEPTEAFF
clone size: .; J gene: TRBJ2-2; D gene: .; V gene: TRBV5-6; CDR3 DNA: TGTGCCAGCAGTAAGGTTGTTCTGGCCGGGGAGCTGTTTTTT; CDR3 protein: CASSKVVLAGELFF
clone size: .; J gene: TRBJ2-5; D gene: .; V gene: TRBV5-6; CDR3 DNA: TGTGCCAGCAGCTTGGAAGCGAAGACCCAGTACTTC; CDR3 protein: CASSLEAKTQYF
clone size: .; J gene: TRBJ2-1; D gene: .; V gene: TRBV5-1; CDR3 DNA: TGCGCCAGCAGCCCGGGACTTTCTCTGTATTCTCACAATGAGCAGTTCTTC; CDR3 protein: CASSPGLSLYSHNEQFF